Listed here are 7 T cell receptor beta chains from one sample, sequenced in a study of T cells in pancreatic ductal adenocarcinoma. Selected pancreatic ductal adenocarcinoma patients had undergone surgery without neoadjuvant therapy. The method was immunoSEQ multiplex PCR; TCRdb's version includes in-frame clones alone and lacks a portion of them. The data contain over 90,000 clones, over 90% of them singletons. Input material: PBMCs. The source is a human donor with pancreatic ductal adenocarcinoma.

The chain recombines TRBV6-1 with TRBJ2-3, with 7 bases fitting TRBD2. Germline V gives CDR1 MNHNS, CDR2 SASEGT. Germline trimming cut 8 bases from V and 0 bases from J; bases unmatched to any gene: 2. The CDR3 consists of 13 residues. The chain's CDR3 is CASGGGSTDTQYF. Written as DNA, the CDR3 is TGTGCCAGCGGGGGAGGGAGCACAGATACGCAGTATTTT.

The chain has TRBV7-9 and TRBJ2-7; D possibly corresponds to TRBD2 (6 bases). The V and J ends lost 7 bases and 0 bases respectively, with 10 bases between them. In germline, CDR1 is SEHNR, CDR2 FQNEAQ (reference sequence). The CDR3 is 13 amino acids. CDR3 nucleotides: TGTGCCAGCACCCGGGACTTCTCCTACGAGCAGTACTTC. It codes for CASTRDFSYEQYF.

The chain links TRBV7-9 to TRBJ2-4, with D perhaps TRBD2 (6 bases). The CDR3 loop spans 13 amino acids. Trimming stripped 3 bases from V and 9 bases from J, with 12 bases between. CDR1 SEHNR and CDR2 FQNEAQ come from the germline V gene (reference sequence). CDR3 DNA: TGTGCCAGCAGCTTTGACCGGGGGACCATTCAGTACTTC. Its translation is CASSFDRGTIQYF.

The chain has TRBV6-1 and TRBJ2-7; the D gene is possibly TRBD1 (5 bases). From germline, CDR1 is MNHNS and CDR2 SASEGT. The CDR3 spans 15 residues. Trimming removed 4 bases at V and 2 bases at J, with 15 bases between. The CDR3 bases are TGTGCCAGCAGTGGGGGCATCGGTGGTGCCTACGAGCAGTACTTC. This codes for CASSGGIGGAYEQYF.

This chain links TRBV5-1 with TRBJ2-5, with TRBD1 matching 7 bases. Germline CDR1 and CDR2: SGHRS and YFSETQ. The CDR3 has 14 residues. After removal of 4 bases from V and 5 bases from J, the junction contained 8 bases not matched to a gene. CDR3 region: CASSVGQVSETQYF. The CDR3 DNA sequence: TGCGCCAGCAGCGTCGGACAGGTATCGGAGACCCAGTACTTC. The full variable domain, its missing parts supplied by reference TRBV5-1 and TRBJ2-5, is KAGVTQTPRYLIKTRGQQVTLSCSPISGHRSVSWYQQTPGQGLQFLFEYFSETQRNKGNFPGRFSGRQFSNSRSEMNVSTLELGDSALYLCASSVGQVSETQYFGPGTRLLVL.

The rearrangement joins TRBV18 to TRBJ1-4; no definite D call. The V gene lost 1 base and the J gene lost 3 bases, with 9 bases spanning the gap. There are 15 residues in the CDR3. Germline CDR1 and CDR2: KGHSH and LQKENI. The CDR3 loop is CASSPRGVANEKLFF. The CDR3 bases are TGTGCCAGCTCACCACGCGGGGTAGCTAATGAAAAACTGTTTTTT.

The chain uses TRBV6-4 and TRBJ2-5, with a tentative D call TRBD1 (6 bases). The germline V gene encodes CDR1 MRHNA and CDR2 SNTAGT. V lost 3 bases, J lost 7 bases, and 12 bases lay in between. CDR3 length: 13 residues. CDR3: CASSEVEQGTQYF. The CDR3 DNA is TGTGCCAGCAGTGAGGTTGAACAGGGGACCCAGTACTTC.